This TCR beta chain was sequenced during a study of vaccination effects on CD4 cells after COVID-19. Using immunoSEQ multiplex PCR, the repertoire was profiled, and TCRdb retains in-frame clones only, with some absent. The repertoire has 40,000 to 45,000 clones, roughly 70% of them found once; the top ten carry 26%. Germline-derived CDR1 and CDR2 are LNHDA and SQIVND (reference sequence). V shed 5 bases and J 5 bases; nucleotides not matched to a gene: 2. The length of the CDR3 is 13 residues. Expansion with viral peptide pools was applied to antigen-specific CD4+ T cells by the ViraFEST assay prior to sequencing. With about 9 days of culture completed, CD4+ T cells were isolated. According to the study, vaccine recipients showed no prior SARS-CoV-2 infection and negative nucleocapsid antibodies. Every well housed two million PBMC, which grew in culture alongside around 9.8 IU/ml IL-2 and about 10 ug/ml peptides. Fresh IL-2-containing medium replaced half the medium on days 3 and 7.

Turning to this clone: Its specificity is not known.

This receptor was obtained from a human donor who received a COVID-19 vaccine. V is TRBV19 and J is TRBJ2-5, with 10 positions matching TRBD2. The material was CD4+ T cells from PBMCs cultured with HCoV-OC43 spike peptides, obtained before COVID-19 vaccination. As to subset: HCoV-OC43 spike overlapping peptide pool stimulation. The CDR3 protein is CASSDSGGETQYF. The DNA of the CDR3 is TGTGCCAGTAGTGATAGCGGGGGGGAGACCCAGTACTTC.